The rows below give T cell receptor beta chains drawn from one sample of a study of graft-versus-host responses after intestinal transplantation. Some clones are missing from TCRdb's copy, which holds only in-frame ones; the method was immunoSEQ multiplex PCR. In the table there are roughly 5,100 clones, more than 20% of which are singletons. Specimen: alloreactive CD8+ T cells from a mixed lymphocyte reaction culture, collected before intestinal transplant. These receptors came from a human patient who received an intestinal transplant. Both conserved end residues are part of each CDR3. The D gene is left open where the match is weak. Clone sizes are given selectively: once, few, many, or a class where the clone is expanded.

V gene	clone size	D gene	J gene	CDR3 protein	CDR3 DNA
TRBV7-3	NA	NA	TRBJ2-7	CASSLARAREFPSYEQYF	TGTGCCAGCAGCTTAGCTCGAGCCCGGGAGTTCCCCTCCTACGAGCAGTACTTC
TRBV1	NA	NA	TRBJ2-6	CTSRRNGLCTKRANVLTF	TGCACCAGCAGACGGAATGGTTTGTGCACAAAGCGGGCCAACGTCCTGACTTTC
TRBV30	few	NA	TRBJ2-7	CAWSSIGAEQYF	TGTGCCTGGAGTAGTATAGGGGCGGAGCAGTACTTC
TRBV4-2	NA	NA	TRBJ1-4	CASSPVLTGELFF	TGTGCCAGCAGCCCGGTCTTGACAGGAGAACTGTTTTTT
TRBV11-1	few	NA	TRBJ2-4	CASSFGKNIQYF	TGTGCCAGCAGCTTTGGCAAAAACATTCAGTACTTC
TRBV6-6	few	TRBD2	TRBJ2-7	CASSYGWEGIYEQYF	TGTGCCAGCAGTTACGGGTGGGAGGGTATCTACGAGCAGTACTTC
TRBV4-2	NA	NA	TRBJ2-1	CASSLGYNEQFF	TGTGCCAGCAGCTTGGGTTACAATGAGCAGTTCTTC
TRBV5-6	NA	NA	TRBJ2-7	CASSLVGTGYPEQYF	TGTGCCAGCAGCTTGGTAGGAACAGGGTATCCCGAGCAGTACTTC
TRBV6-9	few	TRBD2	TRBJ2-7	CASSYMAGAAEQYF	TGTGCCAGCAGTTACATGGCGGGAGCAGCCGAGCAGTACTTC
TRBV27	medium-sized	NA	TRBJ1-2	CASSFGRATGYTF	TGTGCCAGCAGTTTCGGACGGGCTACTGGCTACACCTTC
TRBV4-2	NA	NA	TRBJ2-6	CASSQGPYSGANVLTF	TGTGCCAGCAGCCAAGGGCCGTACTCTGGGGCCAACGTCCTGACTTTC
TRBV6-5	once	NA	TRBJ2-7	CASSEASEQYF	TGTGCCAGCAGTGAAGCTTCCGAGCAGTACTTC
TRBV14	few	NA	TRBJ1-4	CASSQDGDHPATNEKLFF	TGTGCCAGCAGCCAAGATGGGGACCATCCCGCAACTAATGAAAAACTGTTTTTT
TRBV7-9	medium-sized	TRBD1	TRBJ2-7	CASSPTPGQATYEQYF	TGTGCCAGCAGCCCTACTCCGGGACAGGCGACCTACGAGCAGTACTTC
TRBV20-1	medium-sized	NA	TRBJ1-1	CSSLRGVEAFF	TGCAGCTCCCTACGGGGGGTTGAAGCTTTCTTT
TRBV19	few	NA	TRBJ2-1	CGSSYGPLSEQFF	TGTGGGAGCTCCTACGGGCCCCTTTCTGAGCAGTTCTTC
TRBV19	NA	TRBD2	TRBJ2-1	CASSIDWASGSSYNEQFF	TGTGCCAGTAGTATAGATTGGGCTAGCGGGAGCTCCTACAATGAGCAGTTCTTC
TRBV2	NA	NA	TRBJ2-1	CASIKRGDNEQFF	TGTGCCAGCATTAAAAGAGGGGACAATGAGCAGTTCTTC
TRBV7-6	NA	NA	TRBJ1-1	CASSLGEDTEAFF	TGTGCCAGCAGCTTAGGGGAGGACACTGAAGCTTTCTTT
TRBV5-8	NA	NA	TRBJ2-3	CASTPAQYF	TGTGCCTCCACCCCAGCGCAGTATTTT
TRBV11-1	few	NA	TRBJ2-7	CASSFGGPEQYF	TGTGCCAGCAGCTTCGGGGGTCCCGAGCAGTACTTC
TRBV5-4	medium-sized	NA	TRBJ2-1	CASSYRFQEQFF	TGTGCCAGCAGCTATCGGTTTCAGGAGCAGTTCTTC
TRBV6-9	few	NA	TRBJ2-7	CASSYGSSASNEQYF	TGTGCCAGCAGTTACGGGTCTTCCGCCAGTAACGAGCAGTACTTC
TRBV4-3	NA	NA	TRBJ2-2	CASSQVGSTGELFF	TGCGCCAGCAGCCAAGTAGGGAGTACCGGGGAGCTGTTTTTT
TRBV4-1	few	NA	TRBJ2-7	CASSQVQGNYEQYF	TGCGCCAGCAGCCAAGTACAAGGGAACTACGAGCAGTACTTC
TRBV19	medium-sized	NA	TRBJ2-1	CASSLGGDNEQFF	TGTGCCAGTAGTCTTGGTGGGGACAATGAGCAGTTCTTC
TRBV6-1	few	NA	TRBJ2-7	CASSDRAPWAYEQYF	TGTGCCAGCAGTGACCGGGCCCCCTGGGCCTACGAGCAGTACTTC
TRBV6-8	NA	TRBD1	TRBJ2-7	CASSYGQGAYEQYF	TGTGCCAGCAGTTATGGACAGGGGGCCTACGAGCAGTACTTC
TRBV27	few	NA	TRBJ2-3	CASGWVYTDTQYF	TGTGCCAGCGGGTGGGTATACACAGATACGCAGTATTTT
TRBV9	NA	NA	TRBJ2-1	CASSDNVAERAYNEQFF	TGTGCCAGCAGCGATAATGTTGCGGAGAGGGCATACAATGAGCAGTTCTTC
TRBV7-3	NA	NA	TRBJ2-1	CASSFDATRMVYNEQFF	TGTGCCAGCAGCTTCGACGCAACTAGAATGGTATACAATGAGCAGTTCTTC
TRBV27	medium-sized	TRBD2	TRBJ2-1	CASSIGTSGYNEQFF	TGTGCCAGCAGTATCGGGACTAGCGGCTACAATGAGCAGTTCTTC
TRBV7-7	few	NA	TRBJ2-5	CASSLGALYQETQYF	TGTGCTAGCAGCTTAGGTGCCCTGTACCAAGAGACCCAGTACTTC
TRBV27	medium-sized	TRBD1	TRBJ2-1	CASSLGTGGNEQFF	TGTGCCAGCAGCCTCGGGACAGGAGGCAATGAGCAGTTCTTC
TRBV9	NA	NA	TRBJ1-1	CASSDPEGSEAFF	TGTGCCAGCAGCGACCCCGAGGGCAGTGAAGCTTTCTTT
TRBV19	large	NA	TRBJ2-2	CASSIYLGPTGELFF	TGTGCCAGTAGTATCTACCTTGGGCCGACCGGGGAGCTGTTTTTT
TRBV11-1	NA	NA	TRBJ2-7	CASSFSTGPYEQYF	TGTGCCAGCAGCTTTTCGACAGGACCGTACGAGCAGTACTTC
TRBV4-1	few	TRBD2	TRBJ2-1	CASSQTLAGSYNEQFF	TGCGCCAGCAGCCAGACCCTAGCGGGATCCTACAATGAGCAGTTCTTC
TRBV6-4	NA	NA	TRBJ2-2	CASSYGGNTGELFF	TGTGCCAGCAGTTACGGGGGGAACACCGGGGAGCTGTTTTTT
TRBV15	NA	TRBD2	TRBJ2-5	CATSREASGIEETQYF	TGTGCCACCAGCAGAGAGGCTAGCGGGATTGAAGAGACCCAGTACTTC
TRBV27	NA	NA	TRBJ2-1	CASKSGLPVGEQFF	TGTGCCAGCAAGTCGGGCCTCCCGGTGGGTGAGCAGTTCTTC
TRBV2	NA	NA	TRBJ1-5	CASSYGSGNQPQHF	TGTGCCAGCAGCTATGGCAGCGGCAATCAGCCCCAGCATTTT
TRBV7-3	NA	NA	TRBJ2-7	CASSLDPAGNGYEQYF	TGTGCCAGCAGCTTAGACCCCGCAGGGAATGGGTACGAGCAGTACTTC
TRBV18	NA	NA	TRBJ1-1	CASFPGALRKAFF	TGTGCCAGCTTCCCAGGGGCGTTGAGGAAAGCTTTCTTT
TRBV5-6	few	TRBD2	TRBJ2-4	CATTSGGAKNIQYF	TGTGCCACCACCTCGGGAGGGGCCAAAAACATTCAGTACTTC
TRBV11-2	NA	TRBD1	TRBJ2-3	CASSFGTGPSTDTQYF	TGTGCCAGCAGCTTCGGGACAGGTCCTAGCACAGATACGCAGTATTTT
TRBV7-4	few	NA	TRBJ1-5	CASSTAGRSSNQPQHF	TGTGCCAGCAGCACCGCTGGACGGTCTAGCAATCAGCCCCAGCATTTT
TRBV4-3	few	NA	TRBJ2-7	CASSQEMGSYEQYF	TGCGCCAGCAGCCAAGAGATGGGCTCCTACGAGCAGTACTTC